This section outlines one T cell receptor (beta chain) sequence together with its context. Data came from immunoSEQ multiplex PCR; TCRdb stores just in-frame clones and leaves some out. The sample has roughly 30,000 clones, approximately 93% seen once. This sample is part of a study of T cells in tuberculosis. Across the study: A South African cohort included IGRA-negative adolescents, latently infected IGRA-positive adolescents and adults with active tuberculosis.

The germline V and J ends were trimmed by 0 bases and 4 bases, with 17 bases remaining between them. Per the germline V gene, CDR1 is SGHRS and CDR2 is YFSETQ. CDR3 length: 16 amino acids. The sequence was obtained from a donor between 10 and 35 years old with latent tuberculosis or without tuberculosis infection. J is TRBJ2-7 and V is TRBV5-1; a weak D match, TRBD1 (5 bases). Sequencing used PBMCs. For the CDR3, the DNA is TGCGCCAGCAGCTTGGGACAGAGTCATACACTTTACGAGCAGTACTTC. Translation gives CASSLGQSHTLYEQYF.